Each of the 20 T cell receptor beta chains below was sequenced from the same sample in a study of OX40 agonist ivuxolimab in advanced cancers. Some clones are missing from TCRdb's copy, which holds only in-frame ones; the method was immunoSEQ multiplex PCR. This table holds about 60,000 clones, about 86% found once. The sequences come from CD4+ or CD8+ T cells sorted from blood, collected in a trial of the OX40 agonist ivuxolimab. The receptor set was obtained from an adult with an advanced solid tumor such as melanoma, head and neck, liver or kidney cancer.

The rearrangement uses TRBV9 and TRBJ2-2, with TRBD1 as a possible D gene (6 bases). In germline, CDR1 is SGDLS, CDR2 YYNGEE. V was trimmed by 4 bases and J by 7 bases, leaving 14 bases between them. The CDR3 has 14 residues. CDR3 nucleotides: TGTGCCAGCAGCACCTCGACAGGCCTCGGGGAGCTGTTTTTT. Translation: CASSTSTGLGELFF.

This chain uses TRBV28 with TRBJ2-1; D possibly corresponds to TRBD1 (6 bases). Deletions cut 3 bases from V and 3 bases from J, with 24 bases between. Germline CDR1 MDHEN, CDR2 SYDVKM. This CDR3 spans 19 amino acids. Here the CDR3 DNA reads TGTGCCAGCAGTTTTGGGCCCACAGGGTCTGTTCTATTCTACAATGAGCAGTTCTTC. This translates into CASSFGPTGSVLFYNEQFF. Combining the CDR3 with reference TRBV28 and TRBJ2-1 gives the whole variable domain DVKVTQSSRYLVKRTGEKVFLECVQDMDHENMFWYRQDPGLGLRLIYFSYDVKMKEKGDIPEGYSVSREKKERFSLILESASTNQTSMYLCASSFGPTGSVLFYNEQFFGPGTRLTVL.

The CDR3, as DNA: TGTGCCAGCAGCGTACCCGGGACAGGGGGCGACGAGCAGTACTTC. Protein sequence: CASSVPGTGGDEQYF. This chain joins TRBV9 and TRBJ2-7; 12 nucleotides match TRBD1. Germline CDR1 and CDR2: SGDLS and YYNGEE. V lost 1 base to trimming and J lost 5 bases; unmatched junction nucleotides: 4. This CDR3 contains 15 residues.

This clone was observed a few times. V usage is TRBV29-1 and J usage is TRBJ2-7; D might be TRBD2 (6 bases). Trimming cost V 4 bases and J 6 bases, with 16 bases left between them. Germline-derived CDR1 and CDR2 are SQVTM and ANQGSEA. There are 13 residues in the CDR3. As DNA, the CDR3 is TGCAGCGTTGTGGGGGGTTCTATGTTCGAGCAGTACTTC. It yields the protein CSVVGGSMFEQYF.

This chain links TRBV7-8 with TRBJ2-7; D gene ambiguous. The CDR3 contains 14 residues. V was pared by 1 base and J by 6 bases, with 13 bases between. The germline CDR1 and CDR2 sequences are SGHVS and FQNEAQ. This chain's CDR3 is CASSLVMVDLEQYF. The DNA of the CDR3 is TGTGCCAGCAGCTTAGTAATGGTGGATCTCGAGCAGTACTTC.

The chain recombines TRBV15 with TRBJ1-5; D gene unclear. This CDR3 region has 13 residues. CDR1 LNHNV and CDR2 YYDKDF come from the germline V gene (reference sequence). V dropped 0 bases and J dropped 8 bases, with 8 bases sitting between them. CDR3 DNA sequence: TGTGCCACCAGCAGAGATCTCTGGGAGCCCCAGCATTTT. This codes for CATSRDLWEPQHF.

V gene TRBV9 combines with J gene TRBJ2-1; a possible D gene is TRBD1 (6 bases). Deletions cut 4 bases from V and 8 bases from J, with 13 bases between. The CDR3 consists of 13 residues. Germline loops: CDR1 SGDLS, CDR2 YYNGEE. CDR3 sequence (DNA): TGTGCCAGCAGCCCCGGACAGAGGTATGAGCAGTTCTTC. Translated: CASSPGQRYEQFF.

This rearrangement joins TRBV7-8 to TRBJ2-1; a weak D match, TRBD2 (6 bases). The CDR3 is 12 amino acids. Trimming took off 1 base at V and 9 bases at J, with 7 bases between the two ends. Germline values: CDR1 SGHVS, CDR2 FQNEAQ. CDR3 region: CASSLVSGEQFF. The CDR3 coding sequence is TGTGCCAGCAGCTTAGTTAGCGGTGAGCAGTTCTTC.

This rearrangement joins TRBV7-9 to TRBJ1-2; the match to TRBD1 covers 7 bases. Per germline, CDR1 SEHNR and CDR2 FQNEAQ (reference sequence). The CDR3 contains 13 residues. Germline trimming cut 5 bases from V and 7 bases from J; bases unmatched to any gene: 7. CDR3 amino acids: CASSLPTGAGYTF. As DNA, the CDR3 is TGTGCCAGCAGCCTACCTACAGGGGCTGGCTACACCTTC. The full variable domain, rest sourced from reference TRBV7-9 and TRBJ1-2, is DTGVSQNPRHKITKRGQNVTFRCDPISEHNRLYWYRQTLGQGPEFLTYFQNEAQLEKSRLLSDRFSAERPKGSFSTLEIQRTEQGDSAMYLCASSLPTGAGYTFGSGTRLTVV.

The chain recombines TRBV15 with TRBJ1-5; 7 bases match TRBD1. The CDR3 runs 14 residues. The V and J ends lost 3 bases and 1 base, in that order; junction bases with no gene match: 0. From germline, CDR1 is LNHNV and CDR2 YYDKDF (reference sequence). Here the CDR3 DNA reads TGTGCCACCAGCAGGGGACAGAGCAATCAGCCCCAGCATTTT. Protein sequence: CATSRGQSNQPQHF.

The chain carries TRBV9 and TRBJ1-6, with D perhaps matching TRBD1 (5 bases). CDR1 and CDR2 from the germline V gene are SGDLS and YYNGEE. This CDR3 region has 17 residues. Trimming shortened V by 0 bases and J by 7 bases, and 17 bases separated the two germline ends. The CDR3 nucleotides are TGTGCCAGCAGCGTAGAGTCGTGGGCAGGGTCCAATTCACCCCTCCACTTT. This encodes CASSVESWAGSNSPLHF.

V usage is TRBV28 and J usage is TRBJ1-5, with D uncertain. This CDR3 has 14 residues. Trimming shortened V by 5 bases and J by 3 bases, and 11 bases separated the two germline ends. Germline CDR1 reads MDHEN; CDR2 reads SYDVKM. The CDR3 spells CASSPPEPNQPQHF. In DNA, the CDR3 is TGTGCCAGCAGTCCTCCGGAACCCAATCAGCCCCAGCATTTT.

The rearrangement links TRBV4-3 to TRBJ2-1; TRBD1 might be the D (6 bases). The V end was cut by 0 bases, the J end by 1 base, with 10 bases between. The CDR3 has 16 residues. Germline lookup yields CDR1 LGHNA and CDR2 YSLEER. The CDR3 DNA follows: TGCGCCAGCAGCCAAGATCTCACAGGGTCCTACAATGAGCAGTTCTTC. Translating it yields CASSQDLTGSYNEQFF.

The J gene is TRBJ2-7, the V gene TRBV4-3; TRBD2 might be the D (5 bases). Germline assignment: CDR1 LGHNA and CDR2 YSLEER. This CDR3 has 17 residues. Trimming removed 1 base from V and 6 bases from J, with 22 bases in between. The CDR3 loop is CASSQAGGGGRLGEQYF. The CDR3 coding sequence is TGCGCCAGCAGCCAAGCAGGAGGCGGCGGGCGCCTGGGCGAGCAGTACTTC.

This sequence joins TRBV4-3 and TRBJ2-3; D perhaps matches TRBD2 (6 bases). Trimming stripped 0 bases from V and 8 bases from J, with 15 bases between. The CDR3 contains 15 residues. Germline loops: CDR1 LGHNA, CDR2 YSLEER. For the CDR3, the DNA is TGCGCCAGCAGCCAAGATGCCCGGGACTTTGGTACGCAGTATTTT. It encodes CASSQDARDFGTQYF.

Only one count was recorded for this clone. The chain has TRBV7-8 and TRBJ2-2; the D is unclear. This CDR3 is built from 11 residues. Germline CDR1 is SGHVS and CDR2 is FQNEAQ. V lost 3 bases and J lost 5, with 1 base in between. The CDR3 here is CASSLTGELFF. In DNA, the CDR3 is TGTGCCAGCAGCTTGACCGGGGAGCTGTTTTTT.

The chain recombines TRBV6-4 with TRBJ2-1; 13 bases are shared with TRBD2. V lost 4 bases to trimming and J lost 6 bases; unmatched junction nucleotides: 15. The CDR3 contains 19 residues. Germline V gene lookup returns CDR1 MRHNA and CDR2 SNTAGT. The CDR3 loop is CASSASGGGLAGDSNEQFF. The CDR3 DNA reads as TGTGCCAGCAGTGCCTCCGGGGGAGGACTAGCGGGAGACTCCAATGAGCAGTTCTTC.

CDR3 DNA: TGTGCCAGCACCCCTGGTCTTTCGACCTACGAGCAGTACTTC. Translated, it gives CASTPGLSTYEQYF. The chain uses TRBV28 and TRBJ2-7, with no clear D. Germline-derived CDR1 and CDR2 are MDHEN and SYDVKM. This CDR3 has 14 residues. Trimming took off 7 bases at V and 2 bases at J, with 15 bases between the two ends.

V usage is TRBV19 and J usage is TRBJ1-3; D is unclear. Germline-derived CDR1 and CDR2 are LNHDA and SQIVND (reference sequence). The V and J ends lost 6 bases and 7 bases respectively, with 4 bases between them. CDR3 length: 10 residues. Here the CDR3 DNA reads TGTGCCAGTAGCCTCAACACCATATATTTT. Its protein product is CASSLNTIYF.

A few counts support this clone. The chain couples TRBV19 to TRBJ2-7; maybe TRBD1 (6 bases). There are 18 residues in the CDR3. The V end lost 8 bases, the J end lost 2 bases, and 28 bases lay between the germline ends. From germline, CDR1 is LNHDA and CDR2 SQIVND (reference sequence). DNA for the CDR3: TGTGCCAGTGCCCTGAGCCCCCTCGCGGCAGGGGTAACCTACGAGCAGTACTTC. It yields the protein CASALSPLAAGVTYEQYF.